This is a list of T cell receptor beta chains from one sample in a study of blood T cell repertoires in COVID-19. Produced via immunoSEQ multiplex PCR; TCRdb's table is partial and in-frame only. The top ten hold 2.5% to 3.5% of the sample, which has 150,000 to 200,000 clones, about 74% seen once. Material for sequencing was peripheral blood. The receptors derive from a woman of 80 years or more with acute or convalescent COVID-19. Each CDR3 is given with its conserved first and last residue. The order of the fields is CDR3 protein, CDR3 DNA, J gene, V gene, clone size, D gene. D genes are given only for firm matches. Clone sizes are given selectively: once, few, many, or a class where the clone is expanded.

CDR3: CASSLGVTSGSPDTQYF
DNA: TGCGCCAGCAGCTTGGGGGTGACTAGCGGGAGCCCAGATACGCAGTATTTT
J: TRBJ2-3
V: TRBV5-1
size: .
D: TRBD2

CDR3: CASSPSTEETQYF
DNA: TGCGCCAGCAGTCCTTCTACTGAAGAGACCCAGTACTTC
J: TRBJ2-5
V: TRBV10-1
size: .
D: .

CDR3: CASSFSSGNTIYF
DNA: TGTGCCAGCAGTTTCAGCTCTGGAAACACCATATATTTT
J: TRBJ1-3
V: TRBV12-3/TRBV12-4
size: few
D: .

CDR3: CASSLVVSGVGNTIYF
DNA: TGTGCCAGCAGCTTAGTGGTATCGGGGGTTGGAAACACCATATATTTT
J: TRBJ1-3
V: TRBV13
size: .
D: .

CDR3: CASSLGYQGPEAFF
DNA: TGTGCCAGCAGCTTAGGATATCAGGGGCCTGAAGCTTTCTTT
J: TRBJ1-1
V: TRBV11-2
size: .
D: .

CDR3: CSDYRGYQETQYF
DNA: TGCAGCGACTATAGGGGCTACCAAGAGACCCAGTACTTC
J: TRBJ2-5
V: TRBV29-1
size: .
D: .

CDR3: CASTTIGGQGYNQPQHF
DNA: TGTGCCAGTACAACAATAGGCGGACAGGGGTACAATCAGCCCCAGCATTTT
J: TRBJ1-5
V: TRBV19
size: .
D: TRBD1

CDR3: CASSAQGLAYGYTF
DNA: TGTGCCAGCAGCGCCCAGGGCTTAGCCTATGGCTACACCTTC
J: TRBJ1-2
V: TRBV9
size: many
D: .

CDR3: CASTSAGEGADEQYF
DNA: TGTGCCAGCACCTCCGCTGGTGAGGGAGCGGACGAGCAGTACTTC
J: TRBJ2-7
V: TRBV28
size: .
D: .

CDR3: CASSKQGLGTEAFF
DNA: TGTGCCAGCAGCAAACAGGGCTTGGGCACTGAAGCTTTCTTT
J: TRBJ1-1
V: TRBV14
size: .
D: .

CDR3: CASSQTGLAHEQYF
DNA: TGTGCCAGCAGCCAAACGGGACTAGCCCACGAGCAGTACTTC
J: TRBJ2-7
V: TRBV4-2
size: .
D: TRBD2

CDR3: CASSLGNSGLAGATDTQYF
DNA: TGCGCCAGCAGCTTGGGTAATTCGGGACTAGCGGGAGCAACAGATACGCAGTATTTT
J: TRBJ2-3
V: TRBV5-1
size: .
D: TRBD2

CDR3: CASTLRAGGSESEQFF
DNA: TGTGCCAGCACCCTAAGAGCGGGAGGGTCCGAGAGTGAGCAGTTCTTC
J: TRBJ2-1
V: TRBV27
size: .
D: TRBD2

CDR3: CASSEWGRLNTRYSNQPQHF
DNA: TGTGCCAGCAGTGAATGGGGCAGACTGAACACAAGGTATAGCAATCAGCCCCAGCATTTT
J: TRBJ1-5
V: TRBV2
size: few
D: .

CDR3: CASSSLGQGHYGYTF
DNA: TGTGCCAGCAGTTCCTTGGGACAGGGCCACTATGGCTACACCTTC
J: TRBJ1-2
V: TRBV6-5
size: .
D: TRBD1

CDR3: CASSSGQGGNEQYF
DNA: TGTGCCAGCAGCTCTGGACAGGGTGGGAACGAGCAGTACTTC
J: TRBJ2-7
V: TRBV3-1/TRBV3-2
size: .
D: TRBD1

CDR3: CSAGQGSGQETQYF
DNA: TGCAGCGCGGGACAGGGGTCGGGCCAAGAGACCCAGTACTTC
J: TRBJ2-5
V: TRBV29-1
size: .
D: TRBD1

CDR3: CASSGGPLAGSGNEQFF
DNA: TGCGCCAGCAGTGGGGGCCCTCTAGCGGGATCGGGTAATGAGCAGTTCTTC
J: TRBJ2-1
V: TRBV5-1
size: .
D: TRBD2

CDR3: CASRIGSGANVLTF
DNA: TGTGCCAGCAGGATCGGGTCTGGGGCCAACGTCCTGACTTTC
J: TRBJ2-6
V: TRBV6-5
size: few
D: .

CDR3: CASSQGIGGELFF
DNA: TGTGCCAGCAGCCAAGGGATTGGAGGGGAACTGTTTTTT
J: TRBJ1-4
V: TRBV3-1/TRBV3-2
size: .
D: .

CDR3: CASSMLPLTGGYGYTF
DNA: TGTGCCAGCAGCATGCTCCCTTTGACAGGGGGTTATGGCTACACCTTC
J: TRBJ1-2
V: TRBV7-9
size: few
D: TRBD1

CDR3: CASSFPGLAGLNTGELFF
DNA: TGTGCCAGCAGCTTCCCGGGACTAGCGGGACTAAACACCGGGGAGCTGTTTTTT
J: TRBJ2-2
V: TRBV11-2
size: many
D: TRBD2

CDR3: CTSSPGLDAYEQYF
DNA: TGCACCAGCAGCCCCGGACTAGACGCCTACGAGCAGTACTTC
J: TRBJ2-7
V: TRBV1
size: few
D: .

CDR3: CASSAGVEQYF
DNA: TGTGCCAGCAGTGCAGGGGTCGAGCAGTACTTC
J: TRBJ2-7
V: TRBV6-2/TRBV6-3
size: .
D: .

CDR3: CASSGGLAGGYEQFF
DNA: TGTGCCAGCAGCGGGGGACTAGCGGGAGGATATGAGCAGTTCTTC
J: TRBJ2-1
V: TRBV5-4
size: once
D: TRBD2

CDR3: CASSVYGTGRGELFF
DNA: TGTGCCAGCAGCGTATATGGGACAGGCAGGGGGGAGCTGTTTTTT
J: TRBJ2-2
V: TRBV9
size: .
D: TRBD1

CDR3: CASSPPRGRAGDTQYF
DNA: TGTGCCAGCAGTCCCCCCCGCGGGAGGGCCGGAGATACGCAGTATTTT
J: TRBJ2-3
V: TRBV27
size: .
D: TRBD2

CDR3: CASSYSRLAVPYEQYF
DNA: TGTGCCAGCAGTTACTCGAGGCTAGCGGTCCCCTACGAGCAGTACTTC
J: TRBJ2-7
V: TRBV6-5
size: .
D: TRBD2

CDR3: CASSPGATGTQYF
DNA: TGTGCCAGCAGCCCTGGGGCTACGGGTACGCAGTATTTT
J: TRBJ2-3
V: TRBV9
size: .
D: .

CDR3: CASSPDTQNNYGYTF
DNA: TGTGCCAGTAGTCCGGACACGCAAAATAACTATGGCTACACCTTC
J: TRBJ1-2
V: TRBV19
size: .
D: .

CDR3: CASSLGTDNQETQYF
DNA: TGTGCCAGCAGCTTGGGTACAGACAACCAAGAGACCCAGTACTTC
J: TRBJ2-5
V: TRBV5-8
size: .
D: .